This is a list of T cell receptor beta chains from one sample in a study of radiation and T cells in renal cell carcinoma. The protocol was immunoSEQ multiplex PCR, while the TCRdb copy is restricted to in-frame clones and leaves out a portion. The profile shows about 83,000 clones, around four fifths of them singletons. This specimen consisted of blood, obtained from a patient whose treatment included radiotherapy and nephrectomy. Receptor source: a woman aged 60 to 75 with renal cell carcinoma. CDR3s leave out the opening cysteine and the closing phenylalanine or tryptophan.

>TRBJ1-2|TRBV28
ASHRWGLAGYT
>TRBJ2-2|TRBV5-5
ASSSQADRAGELF
>TRBJ2-1|TRBV6-6
ASSWASGEYNEQF
>TRBJ2-7|TRBV27
ASSLSKTGGEEQY
>TRBJ1-2|TRBV7-9
ASSPSGQQIYGYT
>TRBJ1-1|TRBV5-1
ASSPTGTGGTEAF
>TRBJ1-2|TRBV11-2
ASSFRPGPNYGYT
>TRBJ2-3|TRBV7-7
ASSFGGGATDTQY
>TRBJ2-3|TRBV28
ASSWADTQY
>TRBJ1-6|TRBV28
ASTNPTHSPLH
>TRBJ2-7|TRBV5-1
ASSATSGTAEQY
>TRBJ2-5|TRBV28
ASSVFGLADQETQY
>TRBJ1-1|TRBV11-2
ASSLGVRSQGRTEAF
>TRBJ2-2|TRBV7-7
ASSRDRDGELF
>TRBJ1-2|TRBV6-5
ASRTLTSEGYT
>TRBJ2-1|TRBV7-9
ASSLTSGTLHNEQF
>TRBJ2-7|TRBV6-5
ASSPREPRPEQY
>TRBJ2-7|TRBV9
ASSVSPAGSTYEQY
>TRBJ1-5|TRBV18
ASSPPTGSDQPQH
>TRBJ1-4|TRBV5-1
ASSLGQNEKLF
>TRBJ1-2|TRBV10-2
ASRTDSYGYT
>TRBJ1-3|TRBV6-6
ASSSDSNSGNTIY
>TRBJ1-5|TRBV27
ASSLRADGALQPQH
>TRBJ2-2|TRBV10-1
ASSESGRGTGELF